A single sample gave rise to the 19 T cell receptor beta chains below, sequenced in a study of graft-versus-host responses after intestinal transplantation. Using immunoSEQ multiplex PCR, the repertoire was profiled, and TCRdb retains in-frame clones only, with some absent. The table lists some 110,000 clones, 90% of them singletons, with roughly 0.2% in the top ten. No antigens are known for them. The material was unstimulated CD4+ T cells sorted from spleen or lymph node cells, obtained before intestinal transplant. These TCRs come from a human donor who received an intestinal transplant.

The chain has TRBV18 and TRBJ2-5, with 9 bases identical to TRBD1. Unmatched junction bases numbered 5, after V lost 1 base and J lost 5 bases. CDR1 KGHSH and CDR2 LQKENI come from the germline V gene. CDR3 size: 15 residues. Here the CDR3 reads CASSPRQGEGETQYF. The DNA of the CDR3 is TGTGCCAGCTCACCACGACAGGGGGAAGGGGAGACCCAGTACTTC.

The chain carries TRBV9 and TRBJ1-2; D gene ambiguous. Trimming left V 0 bases short and J 7 bases short, with 13 bases between. CDR1 and CDR2 from the germline V gene are SGDLS and YYNGEE. This CDR3 has 14 residues. The CDR3: CASSVGVGVLGYTF. The CDR3 bases are TGTGCCAGCAGCGTAGGAGTCGGGGTTCTTGGCTACACCTTC.

CDR3 nucleotide sequence: TGTGCCAGCAGCGAGCTCGGAGTCAATGAGCAGTTCTTC. Amino acid sequence: CASSELGVNEQFF. The chain recombines TRBV13 with TRBJ2-1; no reliable D call. The germline CDR1 and CDR2 sequences are PRHDT and FYEKMQ (reference sequence). Trimming removed 5 bases from V and 6 bases from J, with 11 bases in between. The CDR3 runs to 13 residues.

The gene calls are TRBV6-4 and TRBJ1-2; TRBD1 agrees at 7 bases. J lost 9 bases, V lost 0 bases, and 13 bases had no gene match. Germline CDR1 is MRHNA and CDR2 is SNTAGT. This CDR3 contains 16 residues. The CDR3 here is CASSDSPWTGLSRYTF. In DNA form, the CDR3 reads TGTGCCAGCAGTGACTCCCCCTGGACAGGTCTTAGTCGCTACACCTTC.

J is TRBJ2-2 and V is TRBV29-1, with D possibly being TRBD1 (8 bases). The ends were cut back, 7 bases at V and 4 bases at J, with 16 bases in the middle. The CDR3 loop spans 14 amino acids. Germline V gene sequence: CDR1 SQVTM, CDR2 ANQGSEA. The CDR3 loop is CSGGGQEGTGELFF. CDR3 nucleotide sequence: TGCAGCGGGGGGGGACAGGAGGGCACCGGGGAGCTGTTTTTT.

The chain joins TRBV25-1 to TRBJ2-7, with 9 bases identical to TRBD1. With 6 bases clipped from V and 4 bases from J, the junction kept 4 bases outside the gene matches. The CDR3 sequence is 13 residues long. Germline CDR1 and CDR2: MGHDK and SYGVNS. The chain's CDR3 is CASSPGTGYEQYF. CDR3 nucleotides: TGTGCCAGCAGCCCCGGGACAGGGTACGAGCAGTACTTC.

The V call is TRBV11-2, the J call TRBJ1-5; perhaps TRBD1 as D (5 bases). Trimming took 1 base from V and 3 from J, leaving 10 bases between them. Germline loops: CDR1 SGHAT, CDR2 FQNNGV. The CDR3 totals 15 residues. This chain's CDR3 is CASSLGPGYNQPQHF. Here the CDR3 DNA reads TGTGCCAGCAGCTTAGGTCCAGGGTACAATCAGCCCCAGCATTTT.

In DNA, the CDR3 is TGTGCCAGCAGTTTATTAGGGGGTGGAACCAATCAGCCCCAGCATTTT. Amino acid sequence: CASSLLGGGTNQPQHF. V is TRBV27 and J is TRBJ1-5; TRBD1 might be the D (6 bases). In germline, CDR1 is MNHEY, CDR2 SMNVEV (reference sequence). The V gene lost 1 base and the J gene lost 3 bases, with 13 bases spanning the gap. The CDR3 consists of 16 residues.

This clone was observed once. V is TRBV25-1 and J is TRBJ1-2; D remains unclear. There are 14 residues in the CDR3. V was clipped by 2 bases and J by 8 bases, with 15 bases between them. Germline V lookup: CDR1 MGHDK, CDR2 SYGVNS. CDR3 coding DNA: TGTGCCAGCAGTGAAGCGGGCGATGCGCGGGGCTACACCTTC. Translating it yields CASSEAGDARGYTF.

The V gene is TRBV4-1, the J gene TRBJ2-7, with D possibly TRBD1 on 5 matching bases. Germline loops: CDR1 MGHRA, CDR2 YSYEKL. This CDR3 is 15 amino acids long. V lost 4 bases and J lost 4, with 17 bases in between. This CDR3 reads CASSRETAATYEQYF. CDR3 coding DNA: TGCGCCAGCAGCCGAGAGACAGCCGCCACTTACGAGCAGTACTTC.

This clone has only one observation. The rearrangement joins TRBV5-1 to TRBJ2-7; 9 bases line up with TRBD1. CDR1 and CDR2 from the germline V gene are SGHRS and YFSETQ. The CDR3 covers 14 residues. Losses at the gene ends were 3 bases for V and 5 bases for J; bases not matched to a gene: 6. CDR3 protein: CASSSGTGLNEQYF. The CDR3 region has the DNA TGCGCCAGCAGCTCCGGGACAGGGTTGAACGAGCAGTACTTC.

The chain links TRBV11-2 to TRBJ2-7; 10 positions match TRBD1. The CDR3 length is 16 residues. The V gene's germline CDR1 is SGHAT and CDR2 FQNNGV. Trimming took 5 bases from V and 6 from J; bases not matched to a gene: 13. The CDR3 DNA follows: TGTGCCAGCAGCCCCATCTTGGGGACAGGGGCGCTCGAGCAGTACTTC. Its translation is CASSPILGTGALEQYF.

The chain has TRBV2 and TRBJ2-3; 9 positions agree with TRBD1. Germline lookup yields CDR1 SNHLY and CDR2 FYNNEI. Trimming at V came to 6 bases and at J to 5 bases, leaving 0 bases not matched to a gene. CDR3 length equals 12 residues. CDR3 nucleotides: TGTGCCAGCAGGGACAGGGGAGATACGCAGTATTTT. Translation gives CASRDRGDTQYF.

This sequence joins TRBV25-1 and TRBJ2-1; D perhaps matches TRBD2 (7 bases). Germline V lookup: CDR1 MGHDK, CDR2 SYGVNS. The V end was cut by 7 bases, the J end by 6 bases, with 22 bases between. The length of the CDR3 is 16 residues. CDR3 coding DNA: TGTGCCAGCAAAGGGGCGGGGGCCCAGGGGTTCAATGAGCAGTTCTTC. This translates into CASKGAGAQGFNEQFF.

The chain couples TRBV27 to TRBJ2-7, with 12 bases that match TRBD2. The CDR3 is 17 amino acids. Trimming at V came to 1 base and at J to 6 bases, leaving 10 bases not matched to a gene. Germline CDR1 reads MNHEY; CDR2 reads SMNVEV (reference sequence). The CDR3 reads CASSLFTLAGGPGEQYF. DNA of the CDR3: TGTGCCAGCAGTTTATTTACGCTAGCGGGAGGGCCTGGCGAGCAGTACTTC.

This sequence joins TRBV12-2 and TRBJ2-5; TRBD2 is the table's D call and was not checked against the DNA. TRBV12-2 is assigned pseudogene status. The CDR3 loop spans 16 amino acids. CDR3 DNA: TGTGCAAGTCGCTCGTACCCCGGACTAGCGCGAGAGACCCAGTACTTC. Amino acids: CASRSYPGLARETQYF.

V is TRBV9 and J is TRBJ2-3; D is undetermined. The V gene's germline CDR1 is SGDLS and CDR2 YYNGEE. Trimming took 4 bases from V and 0 from J, leaving 12 bases between them. The CDR3 totals 15 residues. The CDR3 loop is CASSRLSSSTDTQYF. The CDR3 region has the DNA TGTGCCAGCAGCAGACTCTCTTCTAGCACAGATACGCAGTATTTT.

The chain combines TRBV27 with TRBJ1-1; D is unclear. Germline CDR1 is MNHEY and CDR2 is SMNVEV (reference sequence). The CDR3 extends over 17 amino acids. Trimming shortened V by 4 bases and J by 0 bases, and 18 bases separated the two germline ends. The CDR3 region is CASSSTYGWQLNTEAFF. CDR3 DNA sequence: TGTGCCAGCAGTTCAACGTACGGGTGGCAGTTGAACACTGAAGCTTTCTTT.

This chain uses TRBV7-2 with TRBJ2-3; D gene uncertain. Trimming took off 6 bases at V and 0 bases at J, with 7 bases between the two ends. Germline V gene sequence: CDR1 SGHTA, CDR2 FQGNSA. This CDR3 has 13 residues. This chain's CDR3 is CASRASSTDTQYF. The DNA of the CDR3 is TGTGCCAGCAGGGCCAGTAGCACAGATACGCAGTATTTT.